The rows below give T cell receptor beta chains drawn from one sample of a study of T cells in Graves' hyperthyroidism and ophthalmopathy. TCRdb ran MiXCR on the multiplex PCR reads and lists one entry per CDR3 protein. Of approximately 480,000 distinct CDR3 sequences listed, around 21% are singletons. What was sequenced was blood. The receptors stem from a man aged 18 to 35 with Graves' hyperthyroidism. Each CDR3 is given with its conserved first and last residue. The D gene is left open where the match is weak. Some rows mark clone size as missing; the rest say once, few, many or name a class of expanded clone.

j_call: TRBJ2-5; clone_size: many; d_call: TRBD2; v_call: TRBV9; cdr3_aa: CASSAWTSGQETQYF; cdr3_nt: TGTGCCAGCAGCGCATGGACTAGCGGGCAAGAGACCCAGTACTTC
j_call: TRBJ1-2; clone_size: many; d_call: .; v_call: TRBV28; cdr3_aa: CASSLSAVTYGYTF; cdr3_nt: TGTGCCAGCAGTTTATCAGCGGTTACCTATGGCTACACCTTC
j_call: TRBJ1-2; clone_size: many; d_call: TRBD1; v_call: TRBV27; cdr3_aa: CASSLDGTGFNYGYTF; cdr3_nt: TGTGCCAGCAGTTTAGATGGGACAGGCTTTAACTATGGCTACACCTTC
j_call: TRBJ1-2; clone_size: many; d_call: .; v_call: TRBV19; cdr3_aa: CASRPGPDYGYTF; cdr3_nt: TGTGCCAGTAGACCGGGCCCGGACTATGGCTACACCTTC
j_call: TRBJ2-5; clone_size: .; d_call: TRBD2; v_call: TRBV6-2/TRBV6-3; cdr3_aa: CASSPRTSGRRTQYF; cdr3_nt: TGTGCCAGCAGTCCTCGGACTAGCGGGAGGAGGACCCAGTACTTC
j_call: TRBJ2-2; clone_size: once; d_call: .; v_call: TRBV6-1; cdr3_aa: CASTPYVGSTGELFF; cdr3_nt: TGTGCCAGCACCCCCTATGTGGGAAGCACCGGGGAGCTGTTTTTT
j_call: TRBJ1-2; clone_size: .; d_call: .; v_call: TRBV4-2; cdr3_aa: CASSQGARESYGYTF; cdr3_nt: TGTGCCAGCAGCCAAGGAGCCAGGGAATCCTATGGCTACACCTTC
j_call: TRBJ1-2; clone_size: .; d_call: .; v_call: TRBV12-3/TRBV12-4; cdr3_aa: CASSWGGLYGYTF; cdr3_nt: TGTGCCAGCAGTTGGGGGGGACTCTATGGCTACACCTTC
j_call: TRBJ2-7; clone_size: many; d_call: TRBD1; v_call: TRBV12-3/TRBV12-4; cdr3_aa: CASREDRGREQYF; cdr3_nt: TGTGCCAGCAGAGAGGACAGGGGGCGTGAGCAGTACTTC
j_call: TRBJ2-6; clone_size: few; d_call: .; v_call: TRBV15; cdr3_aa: CATSPRAATGANVLTF; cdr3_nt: TGTGCCACCAGTCCACGGGCAGCAACTGGGGCCAACGTCCTGACTTTC